The T cell receptor (beta chain) described here comes from a study of T-cell reconstitution after alpha-beta-depleted transplantation in children. CDR3 size: 14 residues. Germline V gene lookup returns CDR1 PRHDT and CDR2 FYEKMQ (reference sequence). Trimming pared 2 bases from V and 3 bases from J, leaving 11 bases between. As it was prepared, the TCRbeta library received unique molecular identifiers. In TCRdb, the PCR reads were re-called with MiXCR into one record per CDR3 protein. The sample carries 640,000 or so distinct CDR3 sequences, 16% recorded once. There are many counts of this clonotype. The receptor was derived from a human donor who donated a stem cell graft to a child with acute myeloid leukemia. This chain uses TRBV13 with TRBJ2-7, with D hard to call. This sample comprised PBMCs from the stem cell graft donor, obtained from the stem cell graft. CDR3 in DNA: TGTGCCAGCAGCTTAAGTAGGCCAGACTACGAGCAGTACTTC. Translating gives CASSLSRPDYEQYF.